This T cell receptor beta chain emerged from a study of PD-1 blockade in classical Hodgkin lymphoma. This table comes from immunoSEQ multiplex PCR, and its TCRdb copy is limited to in-frame clones, with some not included. Of more than 20,000 clones detected, under 85% appear once; the ten largest clones hold about a fifth. Of note for this clone: What it recognizes is unknown.

V lost 5 bases and J 4 bases, leaving 14 bases between the germline ends. The germline gives CDR1 SEHNR, CDR2 FQNEAQ (reference sequence). The CDR3 runs 14 residues. Study findings and constraints: Unlike CD8+ TCR diversity, which did not rise significantly by C4D1, CD4+ TCR diversity did. Exclusion was applied to patients who started nivolumab under 1 year after ASCT.

Time point indicated: cycle 4 day 1 (C4D1), after 5 to 7 weeks of nivolumab. All patients relapsed after autologous stem cell transplantation, and brentuximab vedotin exposure varied. Relapsed/refractory classical Hodgkin lymphoma patients had complete, partial or progressive responses. The specimen was peripheral blood mononuclear cells (PBMCs), collected before the fourth cycle of nivolumab. The clonotype originates from a human donor with classical Hodgkin lymphoma. The rearrangement joins TRBV7-9 to TRBJ1-2; no clear D. The CDR3 DNA follows: TGTGCCAGCAGCCCTCAGGCGGGAGGCTATGGCTACACCTTC. Translated, it gives CASSPQAGGYGYTF.